This T cell receptor beta chain was obtained from a study of T cell repertoires in ileal Crohn's disease. Trimming removed 2 bases at V and 1 base at J, with 6 bases between. CDR1 is SGDLS, CDR2 YYNGEE, per germline. CDR3 length equals 13 residues. The sample's time point: neoterminal ileum biopsy at postoperative endoscopy, about 6 months after surgery. Adults with ileal or ileocolonic Crohn's disease and an indication for resection were eligible. Profiling relied on immunoSEQ multiplex PCR, and the TCRdb table lists in-frame clones only, not all of them. The sample carries almost 15,000 clones, approximately 84% recorded once.

Sequencing was done on a sample of ileal tissue. The chain couples TRBV9 to TRBJ1-1, with unresolved D. This receptor was identified in an adult with Crohn's disease. The CDR3 region is CASSVIENTEAFF. CDR3 nucleotide sequence: TGTGCCAGCAGCGTTATAGAGAACACTGAAGCTTTCTTT.